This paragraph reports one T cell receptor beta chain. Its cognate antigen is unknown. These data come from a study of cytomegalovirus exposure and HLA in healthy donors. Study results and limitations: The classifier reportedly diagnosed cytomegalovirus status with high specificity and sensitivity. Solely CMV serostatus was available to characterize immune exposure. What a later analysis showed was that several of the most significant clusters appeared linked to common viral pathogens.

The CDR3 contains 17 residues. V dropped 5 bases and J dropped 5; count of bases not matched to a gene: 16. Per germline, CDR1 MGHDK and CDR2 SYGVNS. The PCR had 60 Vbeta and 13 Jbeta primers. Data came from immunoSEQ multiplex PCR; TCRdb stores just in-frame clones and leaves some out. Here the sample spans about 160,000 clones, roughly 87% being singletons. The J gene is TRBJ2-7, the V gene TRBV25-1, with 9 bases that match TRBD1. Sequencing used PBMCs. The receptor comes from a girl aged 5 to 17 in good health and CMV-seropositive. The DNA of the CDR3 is TGTGCCAGCAGTCCCCCGTTCCCGGGACAGGGCAACCACGAGCAGTACTTC. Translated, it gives CASSPPFPGQGNHEQYF.